These 17 T cell receptor beta chains came from one sample sequenced in a study of vaccination effects on CD4 cells after COVID-19. Sequencing was preceded by expansion of antigen-specific CD4+ T cells with viral peptide pools in the ViraFEST assay. Following culture for roughly 10 days, CD4+ T cells were isolated. Vaccinated recipients, who were negative for nucleocapsid antibodies, had no history of SARS-CoV-2 infection. Clones were read by immunoSEQ multiplex PCR, and TCRdb kept only the in-frame ones, dropping some. The profile shows 65,000 or so clones, 76% of them singletons. These receptors are not linked to any known antigen. Material: CD4+ T cells from PBMCs cultured with HCoV-NL63 spike peptides, obtained before COVID-19 vaccination. The receptor source for this set is a human donor who received a COVID-19 vaccine.

V and J are TRBV7-9 and TRBJ2-5; D is uncertain. This CDR3 has 15 amino acids. V lost 0 bases, J lost 1 base, and 9 bases lay in between. Germline V gives CDR1 SEHNR, CDR2 FQNEAQ (reference sequence). In nucleotides, the CDR3 is TGTGCCAGCAGCTTAGCCTTGTCGGGCCAAGAGACCCAGTACTTC. Its protein is CASSLALSGQETQYF.

The chain has TRBV2 and TRBJ2-6; D gene uncertain. Trimming removed 3 bases at V and 0 bases at J, with 12 bases between. The germline V gene encodes CDR1 SNHLY and CDR2 FYNNEI. CDR3 size: 17 residues. The CDR3 DNA reads TGTGCCAGCAGTGACAGTGGTGGGGACTCTGGGGCCAACGTCCTGACTTTC. Encoded protein: CASSDSGGDSGANVLTF.

The rearrangement uses TRBV3-1 (or the pseudogene TRBV3-2) and TRBJ2-2; D gene ambiguous. Between the trimmed V and J ends, which lost 1 base and 0 bases, there was a span of 15 bases. Germline loops: CDR1 LGHDT, CDR2 YNNKEL (reference sequence). The CDR3 has 18 residues. The CDR3 region has the DNA TGTGCCAGCAGCCAAGGGGCGTTAGGGCAGACGAACACCGGGGAGCTGTTTTTT. Protein: CASSQGALGQTNTGELFF.

Here the CDR3 reads CASSLTSGGRDTQYF. In DNA form, the CDR3 reads TGTGCCAGCAGTTTGACTAGCGGGGGGCGGGATACGCAGTATTTT. The V call is TRBV6-5, the J call TRBJ2-3, with 13 bases aligning to TRBD2. Germline V lookup: CDR1 MNHEY, CDR2 SVGAGI. The V and J ends lost 4 bases and 6 bases, in that order; junction bases with no gene match: 4. The CDR3 is made up of 15 amino acids.

This clone has a single count. V gene TRBV7-9 combines with J gene TRBJ2-2; D remains ambiguous. The length of the CDR3 is 16 residues. Trimming cost V 6 bases and J 6 bases, with 20 bases left between them. Germline loops: CDR1 SEHNR, CDR2 FQNEAQ (reference sequence). CDR3 sequence: CASSAITAIVPGELFF. In DNA, the CDR3 is TGTGCCAGCAGTGCGATCACCGCGATCGTCCCCGGGGAGCTGTTTTTT.

The V and J genes are TRBV20-1 and TRBJ1-5, with 10 bases aligning to TRBD1. Trimming cost V 3 bases and J 7 bases; bases outside gene matches: 9. Germline V gives CDR1 DFQATT, CDR2 SNEGSKA (reference sequence). There are 15 residues in the CDR3. This CDR3 reads CSASVGTGVRQPQHF. In nucleotides, the CDR3 is TGCAGTGCTAGTGTCGGGACAGGGGTTCGACAGCCCCAGCATTTT.

The gene calls are TRBV24-1 and TRBJ2-1, with D perhaps TRBD2 (7 bases). V was cut by 1 base and J by 6 bases, with 12 bases left in between. The germline gives CDR1 KGHDR, CDR2 SFDVKD. The CDR3 length is 15 residues. CDR3 nucleotides: TGTGCCACCAGTGATTTCCGGCGGGGGCTCAATGAGCAGTTCTTC. Protein sequence: CATSDFRRGLNEQFF.

The chain recombines TRBV9 with TRBJ2-1; 11 bases line up with TRBD2. Germline V gene data show CDR1 as SGDLS and CDR2 as YYNGEE. The CDR3 totals 16 residues. V lost 0 bases, J lost 6 bases, and 5 bases stayed unmatched. In nucleotides, the CDR3 is TGTGCCAGCAGCGTAGGGGTCCTAGCGGGGGGCAATGAGCAGTTCTTC. This encodes CASSVGVLAGGNEQFF.

The J gene is TRBJ1-4, the V gene TRBV5-6; perhaps TRBD1 as D (5 bases). V gave up 3 bases and J gave up 7 bases, with 16 bases separating them. Germline CDR1 is SGHDT and CDR2 is YYEEEE. This CDR3 spans 15 amino acids. CDR3 loop: CASSSSRGAPEKLFF. CDR3 DNA sequence: TGTGCCAGCAGCTCATCCCGAGGGGCCCCTGAAAAACTGTTTTTT.

The V gene is TRBV7-2, the J gene TRBJ2-7; no definite D call. Germline assignment: CDR1 SGHTA and CDR2 FQGNSA. Trimming removed 4 bases at V and 4 bases at J, with 17 bases between. CDR3 length equals 15 residues. Here the CDR3 DNA reads TGTGCCAGCAGCTCCCGCGGTGGCCCCCTTTACGAGCAGTACGTC. Translating it yields CASSSRGGPLYEQYV.

DNA of the CDR3: TGTGCCAGCAGTGAAAGGCGGGGGGGACGGCTTAACACAGATACGCAGTATTTT. Translation gives CASSERRGGRLNTDTQYF. The chain employs TRBV2 and TRBJ2-3; TRBD2 matches 9 bases. This CDR3 has 18 residues. Unmatched junction bases numbered 11, after V lost 2 bases and J lost 2 bases. Germline CDR1 is SNHLY and CDR2 is FYNNEI.

The rearrangement links TRBV5-8 to TRBJ1-2; 9 nucleotides match TRBD1. This CDR3 has 14 residues. The germline V gene has CDR1 SGHTS and CDR2 YDEGEE. V lost 5 bases, J lost 2 bases, and 4 bases stayed unmatched. As DNA, the CDR3 is TGTGCCAGCAGGACCGGGACAGGGAACTATGGCTACACCTTC. It codes for CASRTGTGNYGYTF.

The chain links TRBV6-5 to TRBJ2-5, with 11 bases identical to TRBD1. The length of the CDR3 is 14 residues. Trimming took 6 bases from V and 5 from J; bases not matched to a gene: 5. Germline V gene data show CDR1 as MNHEY and CDR2 as SVGAGI. CDR3 amino acids: CASRRDRGYETQYF. Here the CDR3 DNA reads TGTGCCAGCAGACGGGACAGGGGGTATGAGACCCAGTACTTC.

The rearrangement uses TRBV7-2 and TRBJ2-1, with a weak D call TRBD2 (6 bases). Looked up from germline, CDR1 is SGHTA and CDR2 is FQGNSA. The CDR3 length is 14 residues. V was shortened by 7 bases and J by 10 bases, with 20 bases between the two germline ends. The CDR3 sequence is CASTLGGSSNEQFF. The CDR3 nucleotides read TGTGCCAGCACCCTTGGGGGGAGTAGTAACGAGCAGTTCTTC.

This clone occurred a few times. The rearrangement joins TRBV30 to TRBJ1-4, with 8 nucleotides matching TRBD1. Germline V gene sequence: CDR1 GTSNPN, CDR2 SVGIG (reference sequence). V was pared by 0 bases and J by 5 bases, with 8 bases of the junction left unmatched. The CDR3 has 16 amino acids. CDR3 in amino acids: CAWSVGPGTGNEKLFF. The CDR3 DNA reads as TGTGCCTGGAGTGTAGGTCCGGGGACAGGCAATGAAAAACTGTTTTTT.

The rearrangement links TRBV10-3 to TRBJ1-4, with D perhaps matching TRBD1 (5 bases). The CDR3 loop spans 12 amino acids. Germline loops: CDR1 ENHRY, CDR2 SYGVKD. V was pared by 6 bases and J by 6 bases, with 8 bases between. The DNA of the CDR3 is TGTGCCATCAGCGGGACGGATGAAAAACTGTTTTTT. It specifies CAISGTDEKLFF.

This clone was seen a single time. The chain uses TRBV7-3 and TRBJ2-3; 7 positions match TRBD2. The CDR3 runs to 14 residues. Germline V gene sequence: CDR1 SGHTA, CDR2 FQGTGA. The J segment lost 3 bases and the V segment lost 4 bases, leaving 4 bases of the junction unmatched. DNA for the CDR3: TGTGCCAGCAGCTACGGACTAGTGACAGATACGCAGTATTTT. Amino acid sequence: CASSYGLVTDTQYF.